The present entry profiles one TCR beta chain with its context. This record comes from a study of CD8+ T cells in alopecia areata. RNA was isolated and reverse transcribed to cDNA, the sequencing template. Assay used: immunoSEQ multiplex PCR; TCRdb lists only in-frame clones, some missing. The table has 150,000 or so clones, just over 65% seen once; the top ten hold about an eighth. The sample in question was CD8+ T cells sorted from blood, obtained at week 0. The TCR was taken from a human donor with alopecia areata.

The CDR3 here is CASSLAPGPLNTEAFF. The CDR3, as DNA: TGTGCCAGCAGCTTAGCCCCGGGACCTTTGAACACTGAAGCTTTCTTT. The chain combines TRBV7-6 with TRBJ1-1, with D maybe TRBD1 (5 bases). CDR1 and CDR2 (germline): SGHVS, FNYEAQ. This CDR3 has 16 amino acids. The V gene lost 0 bases and the J gene lost 0 bases, with 11 bases spanning the gap.